The TCR beta chain under discussion was sequenced for a study of T cell responses to AZD1222 COVID-19 vaccine. Germline lookup yields CDR1 SGHRS and CDR2 YFSETQ. The CDR3 is 15 residues long. V trimming: 0 bases; J trimming: 0 bases; junction bases outside the gene matches: 2. Clones were sequenced by immunoSEQ multiplex PCR, and TCRdb holds only the in-frame ones, with some missing. The table shows 150,000 to 200,000 clones, with over 80% occurring only once. The receptor comes from an adult in good health. The sample in question was peripheral blood, obtained on day 0 of MenACWY control vaccination. The chain joins TRBV5-1 to TRBJ1-1; TRBD1 matches 7 bases. In DNA form, the CDR3 reads TGCGCCAGCAGCTTGGGGACAGGTTTGAACACTGAAGCTTTCTTT. Its translation is CASSLGTGLNTEAFF.